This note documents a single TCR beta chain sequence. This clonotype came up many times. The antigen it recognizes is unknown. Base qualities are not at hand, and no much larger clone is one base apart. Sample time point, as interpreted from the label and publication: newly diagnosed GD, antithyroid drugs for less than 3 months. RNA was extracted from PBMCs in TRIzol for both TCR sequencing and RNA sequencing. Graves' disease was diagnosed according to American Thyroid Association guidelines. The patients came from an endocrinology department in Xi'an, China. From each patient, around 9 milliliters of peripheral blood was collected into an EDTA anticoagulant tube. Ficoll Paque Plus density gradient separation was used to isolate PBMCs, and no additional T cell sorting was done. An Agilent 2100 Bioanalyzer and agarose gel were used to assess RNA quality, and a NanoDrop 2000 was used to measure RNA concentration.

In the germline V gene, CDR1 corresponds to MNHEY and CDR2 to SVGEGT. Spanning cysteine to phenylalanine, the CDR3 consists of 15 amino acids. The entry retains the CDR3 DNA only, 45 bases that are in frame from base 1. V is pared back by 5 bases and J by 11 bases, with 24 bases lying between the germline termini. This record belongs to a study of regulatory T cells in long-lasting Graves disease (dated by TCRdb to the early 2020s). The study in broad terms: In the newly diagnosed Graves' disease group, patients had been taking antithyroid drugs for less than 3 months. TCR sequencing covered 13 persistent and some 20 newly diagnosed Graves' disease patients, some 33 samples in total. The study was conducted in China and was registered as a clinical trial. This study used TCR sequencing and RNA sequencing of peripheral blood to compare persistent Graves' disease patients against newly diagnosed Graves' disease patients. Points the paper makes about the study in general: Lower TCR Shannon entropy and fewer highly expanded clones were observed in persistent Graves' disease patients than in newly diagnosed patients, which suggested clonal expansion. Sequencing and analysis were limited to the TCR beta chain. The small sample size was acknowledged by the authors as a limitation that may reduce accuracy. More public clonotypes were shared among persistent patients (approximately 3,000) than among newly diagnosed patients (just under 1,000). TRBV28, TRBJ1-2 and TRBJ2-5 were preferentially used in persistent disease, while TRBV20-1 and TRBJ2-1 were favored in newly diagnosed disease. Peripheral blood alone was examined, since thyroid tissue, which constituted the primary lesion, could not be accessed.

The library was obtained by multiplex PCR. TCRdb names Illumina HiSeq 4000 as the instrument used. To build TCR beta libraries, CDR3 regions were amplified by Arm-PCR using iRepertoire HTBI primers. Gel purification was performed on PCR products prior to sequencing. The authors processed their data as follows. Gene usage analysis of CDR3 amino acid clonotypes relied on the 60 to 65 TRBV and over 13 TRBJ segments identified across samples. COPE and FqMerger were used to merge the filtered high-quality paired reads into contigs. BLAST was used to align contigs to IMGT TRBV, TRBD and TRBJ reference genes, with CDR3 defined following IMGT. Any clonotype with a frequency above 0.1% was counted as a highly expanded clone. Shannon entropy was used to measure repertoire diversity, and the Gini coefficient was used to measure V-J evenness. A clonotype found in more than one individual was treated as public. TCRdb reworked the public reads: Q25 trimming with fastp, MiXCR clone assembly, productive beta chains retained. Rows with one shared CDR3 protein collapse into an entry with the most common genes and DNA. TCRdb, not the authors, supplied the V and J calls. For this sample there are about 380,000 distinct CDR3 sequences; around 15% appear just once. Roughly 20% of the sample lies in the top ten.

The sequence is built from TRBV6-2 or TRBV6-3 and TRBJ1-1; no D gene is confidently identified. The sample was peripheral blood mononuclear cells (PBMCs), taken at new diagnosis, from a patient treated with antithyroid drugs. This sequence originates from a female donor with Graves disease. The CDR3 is CASSEYIGNEFGAFF. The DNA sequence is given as TGTGCCAGCAGTGAATATATAGGGAACGAGTTCGGGGCTTTCTTT.